These 32 T cell receptor beta chains came from one sample sequenced in a study of molecular identifiers for immune sequencing clone quantification (dated by TCRdb to 2017 to 2018). The library was generated by PCR. Instrument on record: Illumina HiSeq 4000. The raw public reads went through TCRdb reprocessing: fastp at Q25, MiXCR clone calling, in-frame beta chains kept. Rows matching on CDR3 protein sequence are summarized as one entry with the most common DNA and genes. Counted in this sample were under 600,000 distinct CDR3 sequences; 20% to 25% of them appeared once. The ten biggest clones cover under 0.85% of the sample. Sequences were obtained from naive CD8+ T cells from blood, with Jurkat cell RNA spiked in. Interpreted using the paper, the cell subset or site label stands for: FACS-sorted CD8+CD4-CCR7+CD45RA+ naive T cells. These receptors were taken from a human donor in good health. Some libraries in this study had Jurkat cell RNA spiked in.

This clonotype was counted many times. The chain uses TRBV7-9 and TRBJ1-4, with D possibly being TRBD1 (5 bases). Trimming removed 0 bases from V and 8 bases from J, with 16 bases in between. The CDR3 is made up of 16 amino acids. Germline CDR1 is SEHNR and CDR2 is FQNEAQ (reference sequence). DNA for the CDR3: TGTGCCAGCAGCTTAGCGCTCGGGACTTACGGAGAAAAACTGTTTTTT. Protein product: CASSLALGTYGEKLFF.

The chain has TRBV7-9 and TRBJ1-2; D ambiguous. The V and J ends lost 4 bases and 4 bases respectively, with 10 bases between them. The CDR3 sequence is 13 residues long. Looked up from germline, CDR1 is SEHNR and CDR2 is FQNEAQ (reference sequence). The CDR3 sequence: CASSSIGSYGYTF. The CDR3 coding sequence is TGTGCCAGCAGCTCAATTGGCAGCTATGGCTACACCTTC.

This clonotype has a count of ten or more. The V call is TRBV27, the J call TRBJ2-6; 7 bases agree with TRBD1. The J segment lost 2 bases and the V segment lost 5 bases, leaving 9 bases of the junction unmatched. Germline loops: CDR1 MNHEY, CDR2 SMNVEV (reference sequence). CDR3 length: 17 amino acids. Here the CDR3 DNA reads TGTGCCAGCAGTATAGGGGGCGCCGGTCCTGGGGCCAACGTCCTGACTTTC. It codes for CASSIGGAGPGANVLTF.

This clonotype was counted ten times or more. The chain carries TRBV28 and TRBJ1-4; no reliable D call. V shed 5 bases and J shed 7 bases, with 14 bases lying between them. The germline V gene has CDR1 MDHEN and CDR2 SYDVKM. The CDR3 is 14 amino acids. The CDR3 coding sequence is TGTGCCAGCAGTCGACCTGGAGAGAGTGAAAAACTGTTTTTT. Translated: CASSRPGESEKLFF. Full variable domain (outside the CDR3, taken from reference TRBV28 and TRBJ1-4): DVKVTQSSRYLVKRTGEKVFLECVQDMDHENMFWYRQDPGLGLRLIYFSYDVKMKEKGDIPEGYSVSREKKERFSLILESASTNQTSMYLCASSRPGESEKLFFGSGTQLSVL.

This clonotype was detected only a few times. The chain carries TRBV24-1 and TRBJ2-3, with D unclear. Trimming removed 2 bases at V and 3 bases at J, with 11 bases between. Per germline, CDR1 KGHDR and CDR2 SFDVKD. This CDR3 has 15 residues. The CDR3 protein is CATSDSYGFTDTQYF. The CDR3, as DNA: TGTGCCACCAGTGATTCCTACGGGTTTACAGATACGCAGTATTTT.

The rearrangement joins TRBV27 to TRBJ1-1; no firm D call. Germline V gene data show CDR1 as MNHEY and CDR2 as SMNVEV (reference sequence). The CDR3 runs 15 residues. V was clipped by 4 bases and J by 0 bases, with 12 bases between them. The DNA of the CDR3 is TGTGCCAGCAGTTGGGCGAGCCAGGTGAACACTGAAGCTTTCTTT. Translating gives CASSWASQVNTEAFF.

This clonotype was recorded at least ten times. V is TRBV7-9 and J is TRBJ1-5; D not certain. There are 14 residues in the CDR3. CDR1 and CDR2 (germline): SEHNR, FQNEAQ (reference sequence). V was cut by 1 base and J by 3 bases, with 7 bases left in between. CDR3 in amino acids: CASSLGGPNQPQHF. The CDR3 region has the DNA TGTGCCAGCAGCTTAGGTGGCCCCAATCAGCCCCAGCATTTT.

V gene TRBV4-3 combines with J gene TRBJ2-1, with D perhaps TRBD1 (6 bases). With 4 bases removed from V and 7 bases from J, the gap between germline ends came to 17 bases. The CDR3 contains 15 residues. CDR1 and CDR2 (germline): LGHNA, YSLEER. The DNA for the CDR3 is TGCGCCAGCAGCCGATGGGCAGGGGCAGGGAATGAGCAGTTCTTC. As protein: CASSRWAGAGNEQFF.

This clonotype turned up a few times. The rearrangement uses TRBV11-3 and TRBJ2-1, with TRBD2 matching over 8 bases. V lost 2 bases and J lost 5; bases outside the gene matches: 5. The CDR3 contains 15 residues. CDR1 and CDR2 (germline): SGHNT, YENEEA. CDR3 region: CASSLSGSSDNEQFF. In nucleotides, the CDR3 is TGTGCCAGCAGCTTAAGCGGGAGTTCTGACAATGAGCAGTTCTTC.

The chain recombines TRBV4-1 with TRBJ1-3, with TRBD1 identical over 8 bases. V lost 3 bases to trimming and J lost 0 bases; unmatched junction nucleotides: 10. The CDR3 length is 18 residues. Germline V lookup: CDR1 MGHRA, CDR2 YSYEKL. This CDR3 reads CASSHGTPGQVSGNTIYF. CDR3 DNA: TGCGCCAGCAGCCATGGGACTCCGGGACAGGTCTCTGGAAACACCATATATTTT.

The chain has TRBV20-1 and TRBJ2-7; TRBD1 matches at 8 bases. This CDR3 is built from 13 residues. Germline lookup yields CDR1 DFQATT and CDR2 SNEGSKA (reference sequence). The trim removed 5 bases at V and 3 bases at J, leaving 6 bases unmatched. CDR3 in amino acids: CSARGGQVYEQYF. CDR3 nucleotide sequence: TGCAGTGCTCGAGGGGGACAGGTCTACGAGCAGTACTTC.

In its sample, this clonotype was seen many times. The chain joins TRBV5-4 to TRBJ2-7; D uncertain. The CDR3 totals 11 residues. Germline V lookup: CDR1 SGHNT, CDR2 YYREEE (reference sequence). V was pared by 2 bases and J by 6 bases, with 6 bases between. CDR3: CASSLKGEQYF. In nucleotides, the CDR3 is TGTGCCAGCAGCTTAAAGGGCGAGCAGTACTTC.

This rearrangement joins TRBV4-3 to TRBJ1-3; D not resolved. V lost 0 bases to trimming and J lost 3 bases, with 12 bases between them. Germline lookup yields CDR1 LGHNA and CDR2 YSLEER. There are 16 residues in the CDR3. Written as DNA, the CDR3 is TGCGCCAGCAGCCAAGATAGACTTGACTATGGAAACACCATATATTTT. This gives the protein CASSQDRLDYGNTIYF.

This clonotype was recorded a few times. The rearrangement uses TRBV5-1 and TRBJ2-7; TRBD1 matches at 9 bases. This CDR3 contains 16 residues. Germline CDR1 reads SGHRS; CDR2 reads YFSETQ. J gave up 0 bases and V 4 bases, and 8 bases lay outside the gene matches. CDR3: CASSKGQGYFSYEQYF. CDR3 DNA sequence: TGCGCCAGCAGCAAAGGACAGGGGTACTTCTCCTACGAGCAGTACTTC.

V and J are TRBV2 and TRBJ2-5; D may be TRBD2 (5 bases). This CDR3 spans 16 amino acids. From germline, CDR1 is SNHLY and CDR2 FYNNEI. The V and J ends lost 0 bases and 1 base respectively, with 12 bases between them. The CDR3: CASSEAGDYLQETQYF. The CDR3 DNA reads as TGTGCCAGCAGTGAAGCGGGTGACTATCTCCAAGAGACCCAGTACTTC. Complete variable domain (other parts from reference TRBV2 and TRBJ2-5): EPEVTQTPSHQVTQMGQEVILRCVPISNHLYFYWYRQILGQKVEFLVSFYNNEISEKSEIFDDQFSVERPDGSNFTLKIRSTKLEDSAMYFCASSEAGDYLQETQYFGPGTRLLVL.

This clonotype was picked up many times. The chain links TRBV4-1 to TRBJ2-7; tentative D call: TRBD1 (5 bases). V was pared by 0 bases and J by 4 bases, with 16 bases between. Germline V gene sequence: CDR1 MGHRA, CDR2 YSYEKL. This CDR3 is built from 16 residues. CDR3 sequence: CASSQDEAGAGYEQYF. The CDR3 region has the DNA TGCGCCAGCAGCCAAGATGAGGCAGGTGCAGGGTACGAGCAGTACTTC.

This clonotype was recorded many times. The chain carries TRBV5-6 and TRBJ1-1; no definite D call. Trimming stripped 3 bases from V and 8 bases from J, with 11 bases between. Per germline, CDR1 SGHDT and CDR2 YYEEEE. CDR3 size: 12 residues. CDR3 protein: CASSYTETEAFF. DNA for the CDR3: TGTGCCAGCAGCTACACTGAAACCGAAGCTTTCTTT. The entire variable domain, with the rest obtained from reference TRBV5-6 and TRBJ1-1, is as follows: DAGVTQSPTHLIKTRGQQVTLRCSPKSGHDTVSWYQQALGQGPQFIFQYYEEEERQRGNFPDRFSGHQFPNYSSELNVNALLLGDSALYLCASSYTETEAFFGQGTRLTVV.

This clonotype was seen only a few times. V gene TRBV5-6 combines with J gene TRBJ2-7; tentative D call: TRBD2 (5 bases). Between the trimmed V and J ends, which lost 2 bases and 0 bases, there was a span of 9 bases. The germline V gene has CDR1 SGHDT and CDR2 YYEEEE. CDR3 size: 14 residues. The CDR3 DNA reads TGTGCCAGCAGCTTCAGGACTGTCTCCTACGAGCAGTACTTC. Encoded protein: CASSFRTVSYEQYF. The full variable domain, rest sourced from reference TRBV5-6 and TRBJ2-7, is DAGVTQSPTHLIKTRGQQVTLRCSPKSGHDTVSWYQQALGQGPQFIFQYYEEEERQRGNFPDRFSGHQFPNYSSELNVNALLLGDSALYLCASSFRTVSYEQYFGPGTRLTVT.

J is TRBJ2-1 and V is TRBV5-6; 9 positions agree with TRBD2. The J segment lost 13 bases and the V segment lost 4 bases, leaving 12 bases of the junction unmatched. The CDR3 sequence is 14 residues long. CDR1 and CDR2 (germline): SGHDT, YYEEEE. Here the CDR3 reads CASSLEEREASQFF. CDR3 in DNA: TGTGCCAGCAGCCTGGAGGAGCGGGAGGCCTCCCAGTTCTTC. The full variable domain, in which reference TRBV5-6 and TRBJ2-1 provide the parts outside the CDR3, is DAGVTQSPTHLIKTRGQQVTLRCSPKSGHDTVSWYQQALGQGPQFIFQYYEEEERQRGNFPDRFSGHQFPNYSSELNVNALLLGDSALYLCASSLEEREASQFFGPGTRLTVL.

At least ten counts were recorded for this clonotype. The CDR3 DNA reads as TGCAGCGGGGGGTGGGGGATCACGGCTGAAGCTTTCTTT. It specifies CSGGWGITAEAFF. The genes are TRBV29-1 and TRBJ1-1, with D perhaps TRBD1 (5 bases). The CDR3 loop spans 13 amino acids. The germline V gene encodes CDR1 SQVTM and CDR2 ANQGSEA. V lost 7 bases to trimming and J lost 6 bases, with 18 bases between them.

Worth noting for this clonotype: This may be a read error, as it is one base from a much larger clone. The genes are TRBV5-6 and TRBJ1-5; 8 positions match TRBD1. After removal of 6 bases from V and 4 bases from J, the junction contained 12 bases not matched to a gene. Per the germline V gene, CDR1 is SGHDT and CDR2 is YYEEEE. The CDR3 totals 16 residues. The DNA of the CDR3 is TGTGCCAGCAACGGCGGACAGGGAATAGTGAATCAGCCCCAGCATTTT. This translates into CASNGGQGIVNQPQHF.

As concerns this clonotype: This may come from a read error, since a much larger clone is one base off. This sequence joins TRBV6-2 or TRBV6-3 and TRBJ2-3, with 9 bases that match TRBD1. The CDR3 is 15 residues long. CDR1 and CDR2 (germline): MNHEY, SVGEGT. The CDR3 DNA sequence: TGTGCCAGCAGTTACACAGGGGGCTCGGGAGATACGCGGTATTTT. Its protein is CASSYTGGSGDTRYF.

This clonotype was picked up a small number of times. The rearrangement uses TRBV9 and TRBJ1-1; a weak D match, TRBD1 (6 bases). V shed 3 bases and J shed 1 base, with 10 bases lying between them. CDR1 and CDR2 from the germline V gene are SGDLS and YYNGEE. CDR3 size: 14 residues. The CDR3 DNA sequence: TGTGCCAGCAGCGCGTCGGGGGCGAACACTGAAGCTTTCTTT. Its protein is CASSASGANTEAFF.

There are a few counts of this clonotype. The chain uses TRBV9 and TRBJ2-6; D is unresolved. The V gene's germline CDR1 is SGDLS and CDR2 YYNGEE. This CDR3 is built from 15 residues. Trimming cost V 0 bases and J 4 bases, with 8 bases left between them. The CDR3 DNA reads as TGTGCCAGCAGCGTAGTGGCAGCCGGGGCCAACGTCCTGACTTTC. Its protein is CASSVVAAGANVLTF.

This clonotype is a singleton in its sample. The chain has TRBV7-9 and TRBJ1-5, with D possibly TRBD1 on 6 matching bases. V was pared by 4 bases and J by 1 base, with 20 bases between. CDR1 SEHNR and CDR2 FQNEAQ come from the germline V gene (reference sequence). The length of the CDR3 is 18 residues. CDR3 protein: CASSSGRMDSISNQPQHF. Written as DNA, the CDR3 is TGTGCCAGCAGCTCTGGCCGCATGGACAGCATCAGCAATCAGCCCCAGCATTTT. Variable domain in full (rest from reference TRBV7-9 and TRBJ1-5): DTGVSQNPRHKITKRGQNVTFRCDPISEHNRLYWYRQTLGQGPEFLTYFQNEAQLEKSRLLSDRFSAERPKGSFSTLEIQRTEQGDSAMYLCASSSGRMDSISNQPQHFGDGTRLSIL.

As to this clonotype: At one of its ends the junction is not consistent with the germline gene, which may arise from a read error. V usage is TRBV12-3 or TRBV12-4 and J usage is TRBJ2-7; weak D call: TRBD1 (6 bases). The CDR3 covers 12 residues. CDR3 amino acids: CASSPGQYERYF. The CDR3 DNA reads TGTGCCAGCAGCCCAGGACAGTACGAGCGGTACTTC.

This sequence joins TRBV7-8 and TRBJ2-2; the match to TRBD2 covers 9 bases. Germline CDR1 and CDR2: SGHVS and FQNEAQ. J lost 10 bases, V lost 4 bases, and 13 bases had no gene match. The CDR3 loop spans 16 amino acids. The DNA for the CDR3 is TGTGCCAGCAGCTCCACTCTGCGCGGGGGGGCCGAGGAGCTGTTTTTT. Translating it yields CASSSTLRGGAEELFF. Looking up the rest from reference TRBV7-8 and TRBJ2-2 gives the full variable domain: GAGVSQSPRYKVAKRGQDVALRCDPISGHVSLFWYQQALGQGPEFLTYFQNEAQLDKSGLPSDRFFAERPEGSVSTLKIQRTQQEDSAVYLCASSSTLRGGAEELFFGEGSRLTVL.

This clonotype has a count of ten or more. This sequence joins TRBV20-1 and TRBJ2-7, with D possibly TRBD1 on 6 matching bases. Germline loops: CDR1 DFQATT, CDR2 SNEGSKA (reference sequence). V was shortened by 5 bases and J by 2 bases, with 16 bases between the two germline ends. CDR3 length equals 14 residues. CDR3 in DNA: TGCAGTGCTCCTCGACAGGAGCCGACCTACGAGCAGTACTTC. It is translated as CSAPRQEPTYEQYF.

This clonotype was found a few times. The chain is built from TRBV9 and TRBJ2-7; weak D call: TRBD2 (6 bases). Germline V lookup: CDR1 SGDLS, CDR2 YYNGEE. CDR3 length: 15 residues. Between the trimmed V and J ends, which lost 5 bases and 0 bases, there was a span of 15 bases. CDR3 sequence reads: CASSGGVAGSYEQYF. Written as DNA, the CDR3 is TGTGCCAGCAGTGGAGGGGTAGCCGGCTCCTACGAGCAGTACTTC.

Concerning this clonotype itself: This may come from a read error, since a much larger clone is one base off. The DNA for the CDR3 is TGTGCCAGCAGTTTCCAGCGGGAGGCGGATGTCCCAGATATGCAGTATTTT. This encodes CASSFQREADVPDMQYF. V and J are TRBV12-3 or TRBV12-4 and TRBJ2-3; 9 nucleotides line up with TRBD2. The CDR3 runs to 17 residues.

This chain connects TRBV2 to TRBJ1-6; D may be TRBD1 (5 bases). CDR1 is SNHLY and CDR2 is FYNNEI in the germline V gene. The CDR3 runs to 15 residues. Trimming removed 2 bases from V and 0 bases from J, with 5 bases in between. The DNA for the CDR3 is TGTGCCAGCAGTGAAAGGGGCTCCTATAATTCACCCCTCCACTTT. This gives the protein CASSERGSYNSPLHF.

This clonotype was picked up many times. V usage is TRBV7-9 and J usage is TRBJ1-4; D gene uncertain. The CDR3 is made up of 12 amino acids. V lost 4 bases, J lost 5 bases, and 5 bases lay in between. CDR1 and CDR2 (germline): SEHNR, FQNEAQ (reference sequence). Here the CDR3 reads CASSSQNEKLFF. The CDR3 nucleotides read TGTGCCAGCAGCTCCCAAAATGAAAAACTGTTTTTT.